The sequence of this T cell receptor (beta chain) was determined in a study of CD8 T cells in ankylosing spondylitis (dated by TCRdb to the late 2010s). Some background on the complete study: The study profiled T cell receptor beta repertoires in healthy donors and ankylosing spondylitis patients to find disease-linked TCR variants. Peripheral blood was sampled, and synovial fluid was also collected from ankylosing spondylitis patients. The full study cohort comprised 25 ankylosing spondylitis patients and about 110 healthy donors.

At the junction V is shortened by 2 bases and J by 0 bases, with 17 bases in between. The CDR3 starts with the cysteine, ends with the phenylalanine, and has 18 residues. Of all the DNA, just the CDR3 is kept, 54 bases in frame from base 1. The germline V gene gives CDR1 as SGHDN and CDR2 as FVKESK. The investigation overall reported the following: Some TCR beta motif variants had previously been reported in synovial fluid and blood of reactive arthritis patients, which suggested common disease-initiation mechanisms. A TCR beta motif made up of seven or eight highly homologous amino acid variants appeared to be characteristic of blood from ankylosing spondylitis patients. Significant enrichment of the disease-linked clones was reported in matched synovial fluid samples from ankylosing spondylitis patients. The disease-linked clones showed a CD8+ phenotype and occurred at relatively low frequencies in peripheral blood.

Comment on this clonotype: No antigen is known for it. Base qualities are not at hand, and no much larger clone is one base apart.

Sequencing took place on an Illumina HiSeq 2500. TCR beta libraries were prepared by quantitative 5'-RACE with molecular barcodes. Per the original workflow: A new computational method, built on a probabilistic model of VDJ rearrangement, was used to identify disease-linked TCR variants. TCRdb reworked the public reads: Q25 trimming with fastp, MiXCR clone assembly, productive beta chains retained. For every CDR3 protein sequence, its rows merge into one entry that carries the most common genes and DNA. TCRdb's processing, not the authors', yielded these V and J calls. Present in this sample are a few hundred thousand distinct CDR3 sequences, 20% of which were seen just once. Clones ranked in the top ten supply 7.5% to 9% of the sample.

The sequence was obtained from a male donor with ankylosing spondylitis or in good health (not recorded which). This chain is built from TRBV14 and TRBJ1-5; TRBD1 might be the D gene, on 5 matching bases. The sequenced material came from blood, either unsorted or a sorted T cell fraction (not recorded which). The DNA is as follows: TGTGCCAGCAGCCAAACGAGGACACTCCCTTATAGCAATCAGCCCCAGCATTTT. Its coded protein is CASSQTRTLPYSNQPQHF.